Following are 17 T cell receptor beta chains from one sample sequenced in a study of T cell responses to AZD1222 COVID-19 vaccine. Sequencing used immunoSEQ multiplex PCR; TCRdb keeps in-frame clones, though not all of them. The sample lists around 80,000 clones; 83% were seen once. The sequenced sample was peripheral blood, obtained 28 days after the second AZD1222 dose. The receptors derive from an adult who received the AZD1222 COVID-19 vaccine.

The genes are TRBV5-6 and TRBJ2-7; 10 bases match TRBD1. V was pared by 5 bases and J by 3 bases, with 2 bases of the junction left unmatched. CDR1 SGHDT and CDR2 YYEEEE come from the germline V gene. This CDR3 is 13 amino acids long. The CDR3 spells CASRTGGSYEQYF. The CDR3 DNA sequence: TGTGCCAGCAGGACAGGGGGCAGCTACGAGCAGTACTTC.

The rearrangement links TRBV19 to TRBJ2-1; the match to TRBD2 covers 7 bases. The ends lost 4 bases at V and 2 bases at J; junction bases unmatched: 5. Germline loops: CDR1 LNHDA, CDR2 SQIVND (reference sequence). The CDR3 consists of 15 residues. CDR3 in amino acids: CASSRTSVPYNEQFF. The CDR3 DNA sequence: TGTGCCAGTAGTAGAACTAGCGTACCCTACAATGAGCAGTTCTTC.

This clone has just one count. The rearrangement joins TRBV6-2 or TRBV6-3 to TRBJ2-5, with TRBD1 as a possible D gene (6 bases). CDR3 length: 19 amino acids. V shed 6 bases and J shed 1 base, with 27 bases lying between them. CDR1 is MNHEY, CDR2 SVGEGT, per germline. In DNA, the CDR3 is TGTGCCAGCAGCTATGGGAACAGGGTTCGGAATTCTTTCCAAGAGACCCAGTACTTC. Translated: CASSYGNRVRNSFQETQYF.

CDR3 amino acids: CASSPKSRADTQYF. CDR3 bases: TGTGCCAGCAGCCCCAAATCTAGGGCAGATACGCAGTATTTT. The chain uses TRBV2 and TRBJ2-3, with D unclear. The V end lost 6 bases, the J end lost 4 bases, and 14 bases lay between the germline ends. In germline, CDR1 is SNHLY, CDR2 FYNNEI. The CDR3 is 14 amino acids. The variable domain in full, completed from reference TRBV2 and TRBJ2-3, reads EPEVTQTPSHQVTQMGQEVILRCVPISNHLYFYWYRQILGQKVEFLVSFYNNEISEKSEIFDDQFSVERPDGSNFTLKIRSTKLEDSAMYFCASSPKSRADTQYFGPGTRLTVL.

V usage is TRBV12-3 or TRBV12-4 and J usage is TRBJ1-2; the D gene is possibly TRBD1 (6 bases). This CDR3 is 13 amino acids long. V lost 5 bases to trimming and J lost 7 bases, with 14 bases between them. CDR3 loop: CASSAGQGLGYTF. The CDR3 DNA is TGTGCCAGCAGTGCAGGGCAGGGGCTTGGCTACACCTTC.

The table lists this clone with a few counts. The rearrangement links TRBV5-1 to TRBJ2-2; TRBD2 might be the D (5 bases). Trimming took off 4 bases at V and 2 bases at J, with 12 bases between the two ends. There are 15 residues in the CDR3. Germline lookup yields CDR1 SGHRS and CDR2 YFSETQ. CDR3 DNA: TGCGCCAGCAGCCCTAGCAGAGCTAACACCGGGGAGCTGTTTTTT. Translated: CASSPSRANTGELFF.

CDR3 nucleotides: TGTGCCAGCAGCTTAGATTCCGTCACGACGTCCACCGGGGAGCTGTTTTTT. Protein sequence: CASSLDSVTTSTGELFF. The chain couples TRBV7-3 to TRBJ2-2; D is undetermined. The CDR3 extends over 17 amino acids. Germline CDR1 SGHTA, CDR2 FQGTGA. V was clipped by 2 bases and J by 4 bases, with 17 bases between them. Variable domain in full (rest from reference TRBV7-3 and TRBJ2-2): GAGVSQTPSNKVTEKGKYVELRCDPISGHTALYWYRQSLGQGPEFLIYFQGTGAADDSGLPNDRFFAVRPEGSVSTLKIQRTERGDSAVYLCASSLDSVTTSTGELFFGEGSRLTVL.

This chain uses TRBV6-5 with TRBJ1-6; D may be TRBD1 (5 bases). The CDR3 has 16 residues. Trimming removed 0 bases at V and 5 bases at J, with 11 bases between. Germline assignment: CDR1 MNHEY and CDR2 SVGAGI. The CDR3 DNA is TGTGCCAGCAGTTACTCGTCCAGGGCAAATAATTCACCCCTCCACTTT. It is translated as CASSYSSRANNSPLHF.

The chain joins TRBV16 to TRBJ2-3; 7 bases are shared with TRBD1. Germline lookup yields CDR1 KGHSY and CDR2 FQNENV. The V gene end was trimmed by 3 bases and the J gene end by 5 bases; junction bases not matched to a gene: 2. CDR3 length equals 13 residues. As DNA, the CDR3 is TGTGCCAGCAGCCAGTACAGGGGAGATACGCAGTATTTT. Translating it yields CASSQYRGDTQYF.

CDR3 region: CASSLGTGKNTF. The DNA for the CDR3 is TGTGCCAGCAGCCTCGGGACAGGGAAGAACACCTTC. This rearrangement joins TRBV5-6 to TRBJ1-2; 9 bases match TRBD1. The germline V gene has CDR1 SGHDT and CDR2 YYEEEE. V trimming: 4 bases; J trimming: 12 bases; junction bases outside the gene matches: 7. The CDR3 totals 12 residues.

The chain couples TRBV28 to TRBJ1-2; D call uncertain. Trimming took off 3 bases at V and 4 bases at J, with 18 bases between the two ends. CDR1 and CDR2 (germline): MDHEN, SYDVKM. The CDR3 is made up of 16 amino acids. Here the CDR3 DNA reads TGTGCCAGCAGTTTCCCCGGCCAAGGTGGGATCTATGGCTACACCTTC. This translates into CASSFPGQGGIYGYTF.

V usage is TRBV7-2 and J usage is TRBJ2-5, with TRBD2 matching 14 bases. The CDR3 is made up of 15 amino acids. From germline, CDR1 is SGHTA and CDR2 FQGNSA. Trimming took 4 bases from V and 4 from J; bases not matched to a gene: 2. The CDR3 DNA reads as TGTGCCAGCAGCTCGGGACTAGCGGGAGTAGAGACCCAGTACTTC. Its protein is CASSSGLAGVETQYF.

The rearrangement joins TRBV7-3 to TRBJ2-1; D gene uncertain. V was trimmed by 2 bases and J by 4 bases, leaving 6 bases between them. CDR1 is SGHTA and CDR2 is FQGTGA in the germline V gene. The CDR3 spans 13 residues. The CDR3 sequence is CASSLREYNEQFF. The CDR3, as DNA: TGTGCCAGCAGCTTACGCGAGTACAATGAGCAGTTCTTC.

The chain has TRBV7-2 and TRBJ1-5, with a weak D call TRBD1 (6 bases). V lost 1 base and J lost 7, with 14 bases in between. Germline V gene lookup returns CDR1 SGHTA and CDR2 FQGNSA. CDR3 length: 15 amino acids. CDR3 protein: CASSLEQGRKQPQHF. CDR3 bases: TGTGCCAGCAGCTTAGAACAGGGAAGAAAGCAGCCCCAGCATTTT.

CDR3 bases: TGTGCCAGCAGCTTAGAAAGGGCAGGGCGGAGCTCCTATAATTCACCCCTCCACTTT. Translated: CASSLERAGRSSYNSPLHF. V usage is TRBV7-6 and J usage is TRBJ1-6, with D tentatively TRBD1 (5 bases). V was clipped by 1 base and J by 0 bases, with 16 bases between them. The V gene's germline CDR1 is SGHVS and CDR2 FNYEAQ. This CDR3 contains 19 residues.

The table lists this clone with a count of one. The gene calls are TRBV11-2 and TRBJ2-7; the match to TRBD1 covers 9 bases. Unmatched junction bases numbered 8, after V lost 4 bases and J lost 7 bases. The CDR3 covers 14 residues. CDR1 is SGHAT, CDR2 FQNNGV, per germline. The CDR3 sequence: CASSSGGQGLEQYF. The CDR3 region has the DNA TGTGCCAGCAGCTCTGGGGGACAGGGTTTGGAGCAGTACTTC.

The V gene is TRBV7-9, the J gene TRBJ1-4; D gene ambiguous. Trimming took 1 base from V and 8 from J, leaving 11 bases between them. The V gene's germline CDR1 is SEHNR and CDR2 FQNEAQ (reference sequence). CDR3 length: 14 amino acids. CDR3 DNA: TGTGCCAGCAGCTTAGAATCCAGCGGAGAAAAACTGTTTTTT. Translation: CASSLESSGEKLFF.